These 23 T cell receptor beta chains were sequenced from one sample in a study of human T cells and chemical hapten exposure (dated by TCRdb to the early 2020s). The library was obtained by RACE. The instrument was a NextSeq 500. Using fastp at Q25 and MiXCR, TCRdb reprocessed the public reads and kept productive beta chains. Identical CDR3 protein sequences are pooled into one entry, listed with their most common genes and DNA. The sample yields approximately 320,000 distinct CDR3 sequences; approximately 5% were counted once. The biggest ten clones account for about 8.2% of the sample. The intended sense of this specimen's time point label: pre-sensitization, week 0. The treatment or condition label of this sample denotes: therapeutic diphenylcyclopropenone sensitization with weekly scalp DPC. Material: whole blood, obtained in connection with sensitization to the hapten diphenylcyclopropenone (DPC). The receptors derive from a woman between 18 and 29 years old with alopecia areata. Some clones in this sample may be carry-over from other donors' samples.

This clonotype was recorded many times. J is TRBJ1-6 and V is TRBV27; D remains unclear. Looked up from germline, CDR1 is MNHEY and CDR2 is SMNVEV (reference sequence). V gave up 8 bases and J gave up 2 bases, with 7 bases separating them. CDR3 length equals 13 residues. The CDR3 region has the DNA TGTGCCAGCGGCCCAGCCTATAATTCACCCCTCCACTTT. This encodes CASGPAYNSPLHF.

This clonotype was counted ten times or more. The gene calls are TRBV29-1 and TRBJ2-5; TRBD1 is a possible D gene (5 bases). The CDR3 totals 13 residues. The V end lost 2 bases, the J end lost 2 bases, and 9 bases lay between the germline ends. Germline V gene sequence: CDR1 SQVTM, CDR2 ANQGSEA. The CDR3 here is CSVERGTQETQYF. In nucleotides, the CDR3 is TGCAGCGTTGAAAGGGGAACACAAGAGACCCAGTACTTC.

This clonotype has just a few counts. The rearrangement uses TRBV20-1 and TRBJ2-1; 13 nucleotides match TRBD2. Germline CDR1 DFQATT, CDR2 SNEGSKA (reference sequence). The CDR3 is 18 amino acids. J was trimmed by 2 bases and V by 0 bases; bases with no gene match: 7. CDR3 DNA sequence: TGCAGTGCTAGAGATACTAGCGGGGGGGCGAATCCCTACAATGAGCAGTTCTTC. Its translation is CSARDTSGGANPYNEQFF.

The sample holds many counts of this clonotype. V and J are TRBV12-3 or TRBV12-4 and TRBJ2-3; 12 nucleotides match TRBD1. The V gene end was trimmed by 5 bases and the J gene end by 4 bases; junction bases not matched to a gene: 7. There are 16 residues in the CDR3. The CDR3 nucleotides read TGTGCCAGCAGTCCCGGGACAGGGGGCGCGGCAGATACGCAGTATTTT. It yields the protein CASSPGTGGAADTQYF.

In its sample, this clonotype was seen many times. V is TRBV7-8 and J is TRBJ2-3; D unclear. V lost 5 bases, J lost 3 bases, and 9 bases lay in between. Germline V gene sequence: CDR1 SGHVS, CDR2 FQNEAQ. CDR3 length: 13 amino acids. The CDR3 DNA reads as TGTGCCAGCAGCCCCACACGGACAGATACGCAGTATTTT. As protein: CASSPTRTDTQYF.

This rearrangement joins TRBV5-1 to TRBJ1-2; the match to TRBD1 covers 7 bases. V lost 4 bases, J lost 7 bases, and 10 bases stayed unmatched. Germline CDR1 reads SGHRS; CDR2 reads YFSETQ. The length of the CDR3 is 14 residues. CDR3 protein: CASSQRYRGLGYTF. CDR3 DNA: TGCGCCAGCAGCCAACGCTACAGGGGACTTGGCTACACCTTC.

This clonotype was picked up a small number of times. The chain has TRBV7-9 and TRBJ1-2; D not certain. This CDR3 is 13 amino acids long. Trimming removed 3 bases from V and 4 bases from J, with 9 bases in between. CDR1 and CDR2 from the germline V gene are SEHNR and FQNEAQ (reference sequence). The CDR3 loop reads CASSFREAYGYTF. In nucleotides, the CDR3 is TGTGCCAGCAGCTTTAGAGAGGCCTATGGCTACACCTTC.

This clonotype was observed a few times. The genes are TRBV2 and TRBJ1-1; D is ambiguous. The CDR3 is 15 residues long. Germline V lookup: CDR1 SNHLY, CDR2 FYNNEI. Trimming cost V 6 bases and J 11 bases, with 25 bases left between them. The CDR3 DNA follows: TGTGCCAGCAGGGCCCAGCTTGCAGGACTCGTGGGGGCTTTCTTT. Its protein is CASRAQLAGLVGAFF.

This clonotype came up many times. The rearrangement uses TRBV4-3 and TRBJ2-3; 8 bases align to TRBD2. Germline loops: CDR1 LGHNA, CDR2 YSLEER. V lost 4 bases, J lost 1 base, and 7 bases stayed unmatched. The CDR3 spans 16 residues. CDR3 protein: CASSPNLSGGTDTQYF. The CDR3 nucleotides are TGCGCCAGCAGCCCAAACCTTAGCGGGGGCACAGATACGCAGTATTTT.

V and J are TRBV6-6 and TRBJ1-6; 9 bases are a match to TRBD1. The junction had 5 bases not matched to a gene; V was cut back by 6 bases and J by 8 bases. CDR1 MNHNY and CDR2 SVGAGI come from the germline V gene (reference sequence). This CDR3 spans 14 amino acids. The CDR3 protein is CASSKDRGHSPLHF. CDR3 nucleotides: TGTGCCAGCAGCAAGGACAGGGGCCATTCACCCCTCCACTTT.

This clonotype was picked up many times. J is TRBJ1-2 and V is TRBV20-1; D gene uncertain. The CDR3 has 12 amino acids. Germline V gene sequence: CDR1 DFQATT, CDR2 SNEGSKA (reference sequence). Trimming removed 0 bases from V and 6 bases from J, with 8 bases in between. Here the CDR3 DNA reads TGCAGTGCTAGAGATCCCGCCGATGGCTACACCTTC. It codes for CSARDPADGYTF.

The gene calls are TRBV9 and TRBJ1-1; weak D call: TRBD1 (5 bases). Between the trimmed V and J ends, which lost 2 bases and 7 bases, there was a span of 12 bases. From germline, CDR1 is SGDLS and CDR2 YYNGEE. The CDR3 covers 13 residues. The DNA for the CDR3 is TGTGCCAGCAGCGTCGACTGGGGGAGTGAAGCTTTCTTT. It yields the protein CASSVDWGSEAFF.

The rearrangement links TRBV27 to TRBJ2-7; TRBD1 agrees at 8 bases. Germline assignment: CDR1 MNHEY and CDR2 SMNVEV (reference sequence). The V and J ends lost 6 bases and 1 base, in that order; junction bases with no gene match: 8. The CDR3 has 15 residues. The CDR3 loop is CASSRGGQGSYEQYF. The CDR3 bases are TGTGCCAGCAGCCGCGGCGGACAGGGATCCTACGAGCAGTACTTC.

This chain uses TRBV4-1 with TRBJ1-2; 7 positions match TRBD1. V gave up 0 bases and J gave up 3 bases; unmatched junction bases: 4. CDR1 is MGHRA, CDR2 YSYEKL, per germline. The CDR3 consists of 15 residues. The CDR3 protein is CASSQDEGADYGYTF. DNA for the CDR3: TGCGCCAGCAGCCAAGACGAGGGGGCAGACTATGGCTACACCTTC.

The sample holds a few counts of this clonotype. The chain recombines TRBV4-3 with TRBJ1-2; the D is unclear. The germline gives CDR1 LGHNA, CDR2 YSLEER. V was cut by 1 base and J by 1 base, with 10 bases left in between. The CDR3 runs 15 residues. CDR3 protein: CASSQGRQFNYGYTF. Written as DNA, the CDR3 is TGCGCCAGCAGCCAAGGACGGCAGTTTAACTATGGCTACACCTTC.

The chain is built from TRBV4-1 and TRBJ2-3; D remains unclear. V was trimmed by 8 bases and J by 1 base, leaving 10 bases between them. Per germline, CDR1 MGHRA and CDR2 YSYEKL. There are 13 residues in the CDR3. CDR3 nucleotide sequence: TGCGCCAGCCAACGGTCCGGCACAGATACGCAGTATTTT. It codes for CASQRSGTDTQYF.

The rearrangement links TRBV2 to TRBJ2-6, with D perhaps TRBD1 (6 bases). CDR3 length equals 13 residues. CDR1 and CDR2 from the germline V gene are SNHLY and FYNNEI. Trimming removed 7 bases at V and 2 bases at J, with 6 bases between. The CDR3 DNA reads as TGTGCCAGCACAGGGGCTGGGGCCAACGTCCTGACTTTC. It is translated as CASTGAGANVLTF.

This clonotype has at least ten counts. CDR3 bases: TGTGCCAGCAGCAAAGTCGAAGGCGAGGGACCCTACGAGCAGTACTTC. Its protein product is CASSKVEGEGPYEQYF. The rearrangement links TRBV21-1 to TRBJ2-7; the table's D gene call, TRBD1, was not cross checked with the DNA. TRBV21-1 has pseudogene status. This CDR3 comprises 16 residues.

In its sample, this clonotype was seen a few times. This chain uses TRBV7-9 with TRBJ1-1, with 8 bases fitting TRBD1. CDR1 is SEHNR, CDR2 FQNEAQ, per germline (reference sequence). This CDR3 contains 15 residues. V shed 4 bases and J 11 bases; nucleotides not matched to a gene: 15. In nucleotides, the CDR3 is TGTGCCAGCAGCTCATCGACAGGGGTGGCGGCGGAGGCTTTCTTT. It yields the protein CASSSSTGVAAEAFF.

The table lists this clonotype with many counts. The chain has TRBV20-1 and TRBJ2-7, with D maybe TRBD1 (6 bases). Germline CDR1 and CDR2: DFQATT and SNEGSKA (reference sequence). With 5 bases removed from V and 4 bases from J, the gap between germline ends came to 18 bases. CDR3 length: 14 residues. This chain's CDR3 is CSARRGQTDYEQYF. The CDR3 region has the DNA TGCAGTGCTCGGCGTGGACAGACTGATTACGAGCAGTACTTC.

This clonotype has ten or more counts. V gene TRBV5-1 combines with J gene TRBJ1-1; D is unclear. Trimming removed 0 bases from V and 1 base from J, with 10 bases in between. Germline CDR1 reads SGHRS; CDR2 reads YFSETQ. The CDR3 loop spans 15 amino acids. The CDR3 DNA sequence: TGCGCCAGCAGCTTGGTTGGGCTTACGAACACTGAAGCTTTCTTT. This gives the protein CASSLVGLTNTEAFF.

This clonotype was observed at least ten times. The V call is TRBV6-2 or TRBV6-3, the J call TRBJ1-1, with D perhaps TRBD1 (5 bases). CDR1 and CDR2 from the germline V gene are MNHEY and SVGEGT. The germline V and J ends were trimmed by 8 bases and 1 base, with 8 bases remaining between them. This CDR3 comprises 12 residues. In DNA, the CDR3 is TGTGCCAGCCAAACAGGGAACACTGAAGCTTTCTTT. This gives the protein CASQTGNTEAFF.

This clonotype appeared a few times. This rearrangement joins TRBV11-2 to TRBJ1-2; perhaps TRBD1 as D (6 bases). Germline V lookup: CDR1 SGHAT, CDR2 FQNNGV. The germline V and J ends were trimmed by 1 base and 3 bases, with 12 bases remaining between them. The CDR3 runs 15 residues. This chain's CDR3 is CASSLGGASHYGYTF. CDR3 bases: TGTGCCAGCAGCTTAGGGGGGGCCTCCCACTATGGCTACACCTTC.